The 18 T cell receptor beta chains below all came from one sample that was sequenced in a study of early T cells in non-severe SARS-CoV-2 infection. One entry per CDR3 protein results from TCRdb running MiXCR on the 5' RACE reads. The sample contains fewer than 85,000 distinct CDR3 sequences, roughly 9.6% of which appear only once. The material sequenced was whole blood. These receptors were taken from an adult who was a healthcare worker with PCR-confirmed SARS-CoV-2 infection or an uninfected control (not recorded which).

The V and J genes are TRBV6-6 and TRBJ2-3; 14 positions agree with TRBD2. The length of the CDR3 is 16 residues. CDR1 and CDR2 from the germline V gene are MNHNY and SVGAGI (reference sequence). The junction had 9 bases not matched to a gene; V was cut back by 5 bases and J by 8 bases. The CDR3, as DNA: TGTGCCAGCAGTCCAAGACTAGCGGGAGGGAGTGGTACGCAGTATTTT. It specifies CASSPRLAGGSGTQYF.

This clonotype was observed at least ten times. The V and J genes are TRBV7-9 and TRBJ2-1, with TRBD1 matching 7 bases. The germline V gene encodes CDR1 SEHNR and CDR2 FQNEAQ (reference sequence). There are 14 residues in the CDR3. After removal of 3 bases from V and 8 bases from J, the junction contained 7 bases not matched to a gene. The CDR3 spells CASSFGTAGDEQFF. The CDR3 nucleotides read TGTGCCAGCAGCTTCGGGACAGCTGGGGATGAGCAGTTCTTC.

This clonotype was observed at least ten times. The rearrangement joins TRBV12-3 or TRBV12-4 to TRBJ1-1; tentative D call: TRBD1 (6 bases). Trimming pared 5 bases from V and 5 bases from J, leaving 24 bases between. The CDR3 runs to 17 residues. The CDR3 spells CASSPIYRDGIVTEAFF. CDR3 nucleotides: TGTGCCAGCAGTCCCATCTACAGGGACGGGATAGTAACTGAAGCTTTCTTT.

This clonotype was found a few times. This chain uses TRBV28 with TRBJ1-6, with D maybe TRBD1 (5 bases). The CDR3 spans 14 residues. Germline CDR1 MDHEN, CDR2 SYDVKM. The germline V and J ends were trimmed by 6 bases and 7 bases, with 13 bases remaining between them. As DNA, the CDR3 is TGTGCCAGCAGGGTGGACATTGAGAATTCACCCCTCCACTTT. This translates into CASRVDIENSPLHF.

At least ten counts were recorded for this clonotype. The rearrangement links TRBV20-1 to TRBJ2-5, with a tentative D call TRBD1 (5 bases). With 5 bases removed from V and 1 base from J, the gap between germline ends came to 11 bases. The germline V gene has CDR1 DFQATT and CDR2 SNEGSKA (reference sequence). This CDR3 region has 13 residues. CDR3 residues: CSAYLDTQETQYF. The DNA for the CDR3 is TGCAGTGCTTACCTGGACACCCAAGAGACCCAGTACTTC.

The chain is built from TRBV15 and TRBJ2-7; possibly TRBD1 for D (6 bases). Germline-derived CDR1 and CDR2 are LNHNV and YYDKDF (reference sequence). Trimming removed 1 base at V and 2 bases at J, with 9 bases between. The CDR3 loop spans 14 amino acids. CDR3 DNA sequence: TGTGCCACCAGCAGAGGGACAGTGCCCTACGAGCAGTACTTC. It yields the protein CATSRGTVPYEQYF.

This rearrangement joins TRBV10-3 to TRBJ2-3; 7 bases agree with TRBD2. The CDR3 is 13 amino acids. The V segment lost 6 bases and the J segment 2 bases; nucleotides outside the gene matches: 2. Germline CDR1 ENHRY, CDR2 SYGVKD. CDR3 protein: CAISWDYTDTQYF. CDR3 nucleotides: TGTGCCATCAGCTGGGACTACACAGATACGCAGTATTTT.

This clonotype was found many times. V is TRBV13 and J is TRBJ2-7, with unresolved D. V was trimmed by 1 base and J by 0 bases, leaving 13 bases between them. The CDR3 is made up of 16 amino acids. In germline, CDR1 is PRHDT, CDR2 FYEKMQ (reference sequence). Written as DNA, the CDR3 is TGTGCCAGCAGCTTAGTAGTTAGCCGCAGCTCCTACGAGCAGTACTTC. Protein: CASSLVVSRSSYEQYF.

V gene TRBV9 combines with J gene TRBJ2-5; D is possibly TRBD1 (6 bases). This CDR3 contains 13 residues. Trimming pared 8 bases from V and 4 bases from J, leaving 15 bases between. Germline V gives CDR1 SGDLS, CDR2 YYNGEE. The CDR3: CASSVTGLETQYF. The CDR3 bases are TGTGCCAGTAGTGTTACAGGGCTAGAGACCCAGTACTTC.

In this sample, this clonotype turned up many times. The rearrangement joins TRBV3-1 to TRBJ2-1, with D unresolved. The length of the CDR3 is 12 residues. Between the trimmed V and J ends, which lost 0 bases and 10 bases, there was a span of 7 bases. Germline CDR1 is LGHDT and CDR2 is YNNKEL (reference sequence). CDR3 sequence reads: CASSQELGEQFF. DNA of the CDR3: TGTGCCAGCAGCCAAGAGCTGGGGGAGCAGTTCTTC.

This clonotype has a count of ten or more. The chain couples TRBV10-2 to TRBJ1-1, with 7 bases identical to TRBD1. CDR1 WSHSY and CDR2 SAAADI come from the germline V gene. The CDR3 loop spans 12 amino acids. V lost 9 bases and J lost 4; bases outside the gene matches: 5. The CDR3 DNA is TGCGCCAGTCGGGACAGTTCCACTGAAGCTTTCTTT. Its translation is CASRDSSTEAFF.

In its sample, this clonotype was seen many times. The CDR3 reads CASRPLAGGPGTDTQYF. The CDR3 nucleotides read TGTGCCAGCAGACCCTTAGCGGGAGGGCCGGGCACAGATACGCAGTATTTT. The chain combines TRBV28 with TRBJ2-3; TRBD2 matches 11 bases. Germline loops: CDR1 MDHEN, CDR2 SYDVKM. Trimming at V came to 6 bases and at J to 1 base, leaving 9 bases not matched to a gene. The CDR3 has 17 residues.

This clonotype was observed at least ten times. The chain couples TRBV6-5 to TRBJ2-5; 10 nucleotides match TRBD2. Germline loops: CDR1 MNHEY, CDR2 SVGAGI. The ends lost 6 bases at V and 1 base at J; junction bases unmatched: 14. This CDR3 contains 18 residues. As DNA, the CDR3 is TGTGCCAGCAGCCTATTTCGGGTCGCTAGCGGGGGCCAAGAGACCCAGTACTTC. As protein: CASSLFRVASGGQETQYF.

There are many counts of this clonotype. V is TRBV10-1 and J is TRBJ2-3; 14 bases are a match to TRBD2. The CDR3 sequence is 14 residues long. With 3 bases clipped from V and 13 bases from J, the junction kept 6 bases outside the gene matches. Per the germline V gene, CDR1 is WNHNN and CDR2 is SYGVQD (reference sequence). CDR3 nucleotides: TGCGCCAGCAGTGAAGGACTAGCGGGAGGCGTCAAGTATTTT. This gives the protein CASSEGLAGGVKYF.

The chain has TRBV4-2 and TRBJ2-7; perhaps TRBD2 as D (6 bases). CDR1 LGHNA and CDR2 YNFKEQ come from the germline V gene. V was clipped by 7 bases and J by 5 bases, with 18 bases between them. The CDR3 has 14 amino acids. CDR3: CASTPSGGTDEQYF. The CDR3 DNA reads TGTGCCAGCACCCCGAGCGGAGGGACCGACGAGCAGTACTTC.

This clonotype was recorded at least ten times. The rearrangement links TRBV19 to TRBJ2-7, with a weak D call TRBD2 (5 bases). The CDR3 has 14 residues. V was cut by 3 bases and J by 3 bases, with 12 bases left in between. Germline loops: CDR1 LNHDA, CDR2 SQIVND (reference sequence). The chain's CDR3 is CASSIAGSGYEQYF. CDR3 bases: TGTGCCAGTAGTATCGCGGGTTCAGGCTACGAGCAGTACTTC.

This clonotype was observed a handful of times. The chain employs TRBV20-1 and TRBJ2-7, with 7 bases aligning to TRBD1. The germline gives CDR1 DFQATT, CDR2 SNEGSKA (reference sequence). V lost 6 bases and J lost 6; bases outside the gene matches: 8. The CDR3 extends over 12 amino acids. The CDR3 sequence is CSAGQVTFEQYF. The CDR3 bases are TGCAGTGCCGGACAGGTGACCTTCGAGCAGTACTTC.

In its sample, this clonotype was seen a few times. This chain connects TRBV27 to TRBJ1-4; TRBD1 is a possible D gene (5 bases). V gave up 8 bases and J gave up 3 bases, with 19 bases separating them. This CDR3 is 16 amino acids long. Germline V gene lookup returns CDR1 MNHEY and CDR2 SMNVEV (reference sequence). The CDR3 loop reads CASRPIPGTANEKLFF. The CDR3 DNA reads TGTGCCAGCCGCCCTATCCCGGGGACGGCTAATGAAAAACTGTTTTTT.